Below, one T cell receptor (beta chain) is given with its context. These data belong to a study of identical twins. The cDNA had a unique molecular identifier and a template-switch universal primer site. TCRdb itself ran the 5' RACE reads through MiXCR, one entry per CDR3 protein. Of 450,000 to 600,000 distinct CDR3 sequences listed, around 24% are singletons. V was clipped by 3 bases and J by 10 bases, with 10 bases between them. This CDR3 has 13 amino acids. Germline CDR1 and CDR2: LGHDT and YNNKEL (reference sequence). These data were likewise used in another study, on yellow fever vaccine responses in identical twins. From that second work: Twins reportedly showed a vaccine T cell response that seemed partly convergent and partly personalized.

This TCR derives from a woman younger than 35 in good health. The sample comprised CD4+ T cells sorted from blood. The gene calls are TRBV3-1 and TRBJ1-6; D gene ambiguous. CDR3 amino acids: CASSQGAGSPLHF. Here the CDR3 DNA reads TGTGCCAGCAGCCAGGGCGCGGGCTCACCCCTCCACTTT. The full variable domain, in which reference TRBV3-1 and TRBJ1-6 provide the parts outside the CDR3, is DTAVSQTPKYLVTQMGNDKSIKCEQNLGHDTMYWYKQDSKKFLKIMFSYNNKELIINETVPNRFSPKSPDKAHLNLHINSLELGDSAVYFCASSQGAGSPLHFGNGTRLTVT.